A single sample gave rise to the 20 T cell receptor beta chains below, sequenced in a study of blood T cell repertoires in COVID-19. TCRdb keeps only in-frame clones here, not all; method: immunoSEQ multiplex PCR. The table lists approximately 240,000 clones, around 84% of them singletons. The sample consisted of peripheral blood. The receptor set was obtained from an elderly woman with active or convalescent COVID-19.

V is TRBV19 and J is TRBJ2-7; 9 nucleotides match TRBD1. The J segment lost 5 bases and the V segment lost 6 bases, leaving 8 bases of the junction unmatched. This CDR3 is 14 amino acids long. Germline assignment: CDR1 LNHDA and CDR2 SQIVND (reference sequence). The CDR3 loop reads CASRDRGSLNEQYF. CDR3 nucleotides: TGTGCCAGTAGAGACAGGGGGTCGTTAAACGAGCAGTACTTC.

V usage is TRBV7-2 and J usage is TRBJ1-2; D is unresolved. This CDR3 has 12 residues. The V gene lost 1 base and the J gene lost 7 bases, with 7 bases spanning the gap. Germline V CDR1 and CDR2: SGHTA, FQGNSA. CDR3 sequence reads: CASSLGGFGYTF. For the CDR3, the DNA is TGTGCCAGCAGCTTAGGAGGGTTTGGCTACACCTTC.

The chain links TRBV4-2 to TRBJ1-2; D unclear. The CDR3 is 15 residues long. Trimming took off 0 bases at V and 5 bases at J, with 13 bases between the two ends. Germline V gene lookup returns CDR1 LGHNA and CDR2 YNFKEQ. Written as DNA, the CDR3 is TGTGCCAGCAGCCAAGAGGTGGCAGGTTCTTATGGCTACACCTTC. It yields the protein CASSQEVAGSYGYTF.

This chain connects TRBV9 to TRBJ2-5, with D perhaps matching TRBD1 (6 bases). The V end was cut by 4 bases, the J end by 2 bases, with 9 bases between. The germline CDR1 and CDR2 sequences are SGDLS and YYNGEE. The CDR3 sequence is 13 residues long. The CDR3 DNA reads TGTGCCAGCAGCCTAGGACAGCAAGAGACCCAGTACTTC. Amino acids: CASSLGQQETQYF.

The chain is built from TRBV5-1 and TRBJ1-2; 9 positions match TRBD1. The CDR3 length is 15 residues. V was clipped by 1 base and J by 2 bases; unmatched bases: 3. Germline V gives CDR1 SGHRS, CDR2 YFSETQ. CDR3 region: CASSLNTGGNYGYTF. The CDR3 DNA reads TGCGCCAGCAGCTTGAACACAGGGGGCAACTATGGCTACACCTTC.

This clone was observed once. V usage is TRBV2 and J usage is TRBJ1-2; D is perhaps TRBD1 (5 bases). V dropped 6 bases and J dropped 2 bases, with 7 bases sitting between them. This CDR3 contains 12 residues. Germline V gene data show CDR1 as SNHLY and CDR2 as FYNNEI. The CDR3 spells CASRDSNYGYTF. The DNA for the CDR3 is TGTGCCAGCAGAGACAGCAACTATGGCTACACCTTC.

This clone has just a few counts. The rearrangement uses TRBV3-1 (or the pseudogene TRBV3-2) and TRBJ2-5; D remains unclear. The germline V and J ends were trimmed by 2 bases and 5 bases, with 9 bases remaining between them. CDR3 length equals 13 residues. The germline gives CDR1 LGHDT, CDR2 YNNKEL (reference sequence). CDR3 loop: CASSQRGGETQYF. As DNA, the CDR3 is TGTGCCAGCAGCCAACGAGGTGGGGAGACCCAGTACTTC.

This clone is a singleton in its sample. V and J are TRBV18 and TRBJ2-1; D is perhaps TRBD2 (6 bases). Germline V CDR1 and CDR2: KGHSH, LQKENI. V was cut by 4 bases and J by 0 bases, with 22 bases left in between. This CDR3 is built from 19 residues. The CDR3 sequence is CASSRLPSGGDSSYNEQFF. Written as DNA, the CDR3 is TGTGCCAGCTCACGCCTCCCGTCCGGCGGGGATAGCTCCTACAATGAGCAGTTCTTC.

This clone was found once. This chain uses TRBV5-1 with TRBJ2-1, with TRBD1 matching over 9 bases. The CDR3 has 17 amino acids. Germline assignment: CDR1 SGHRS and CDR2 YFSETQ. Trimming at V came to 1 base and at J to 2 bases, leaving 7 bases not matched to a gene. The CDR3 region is CASSLYITGGAYNEQFF. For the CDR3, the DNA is TGCGCCAGCAGCTTGTACATTACAGGGGGCGCCTACAATGAGCAGTTCTTC.

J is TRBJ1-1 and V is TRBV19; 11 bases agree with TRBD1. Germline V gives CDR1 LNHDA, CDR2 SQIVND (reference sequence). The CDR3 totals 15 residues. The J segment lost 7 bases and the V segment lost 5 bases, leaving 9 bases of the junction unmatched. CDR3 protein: CASSDRTGGRFEAFF. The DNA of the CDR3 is TGTGCCAGTAGTGACCGGACAGGGGGCCGTTTTGAAGCTTTCTTT.

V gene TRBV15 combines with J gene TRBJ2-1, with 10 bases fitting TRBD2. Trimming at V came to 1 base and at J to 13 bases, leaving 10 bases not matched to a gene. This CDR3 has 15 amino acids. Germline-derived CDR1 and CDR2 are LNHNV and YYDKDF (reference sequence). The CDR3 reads CATSRGGIAGGLQFF. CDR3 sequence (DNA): TGTGCCACCAGCAGAGGGGGGATAGCGGGAGGACTTCAGTTCTTC.

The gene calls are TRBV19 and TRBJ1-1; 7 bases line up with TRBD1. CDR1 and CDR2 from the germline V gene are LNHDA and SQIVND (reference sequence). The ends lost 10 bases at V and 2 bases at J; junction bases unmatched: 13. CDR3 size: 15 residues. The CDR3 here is CATQQNRDSNTEAFF. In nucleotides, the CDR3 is TGTGCCACACAACAAAACCGGGACAGTAACACTGAAGCTTTCTTT. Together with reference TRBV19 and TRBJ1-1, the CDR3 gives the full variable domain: DGGITQSPKYLFRKEGQNVTLSCEQNLNHDAMYWYRQDPGQGLRLIYYSQIVNDFQKGDIAEGYSVSREKKESFPLTVTSAQKNPTAFYLCATQQNRDSNTEAFFGQGTRLTVV.

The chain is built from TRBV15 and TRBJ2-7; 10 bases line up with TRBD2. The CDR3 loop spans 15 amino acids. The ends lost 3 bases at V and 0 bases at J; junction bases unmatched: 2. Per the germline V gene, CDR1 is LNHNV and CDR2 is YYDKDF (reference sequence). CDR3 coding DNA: TGTGCCACCAGCAGGGCTAGCGGGAGCTCCTACGAGCAGTACTTC. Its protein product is CATSRASGSSYEQYF. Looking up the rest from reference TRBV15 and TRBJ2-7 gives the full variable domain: DAMVIQNPRYQVTQFGKPVTLSCSQTLNHNVMYWYQQKSSQAPKLLFHYYDKDFNNEADTPDNFQSRRPNTSFCFLDIRSPGLGDTAMYLCATSRASGSSYEQYFGPGTRLTVT.

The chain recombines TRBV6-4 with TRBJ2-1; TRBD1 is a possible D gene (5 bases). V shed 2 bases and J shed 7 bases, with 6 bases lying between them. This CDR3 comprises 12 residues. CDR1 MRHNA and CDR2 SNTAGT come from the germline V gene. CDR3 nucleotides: TGTGCCAGCAGTGACCAGGGTAATGAGCAGTTCTTC. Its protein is CASSDQGNEQFF.

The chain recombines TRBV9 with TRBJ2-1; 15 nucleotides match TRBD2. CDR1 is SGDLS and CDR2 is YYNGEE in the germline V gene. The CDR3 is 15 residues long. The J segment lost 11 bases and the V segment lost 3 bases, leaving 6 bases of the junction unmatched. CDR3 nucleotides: TGTGCCAGCAGCGACCGGACTAGCGGGGGGGCAAAGCAGTTCTTC. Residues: CASSDRTSGGAKQFF.

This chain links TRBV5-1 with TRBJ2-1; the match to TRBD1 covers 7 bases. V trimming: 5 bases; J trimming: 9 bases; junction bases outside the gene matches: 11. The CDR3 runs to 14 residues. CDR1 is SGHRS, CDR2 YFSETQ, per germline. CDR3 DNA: TGCGCCAGCAGTAGGGACAGTCTTAACGCTGAGCAGTTCTTC. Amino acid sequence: CASSRDSLNAEQFF.

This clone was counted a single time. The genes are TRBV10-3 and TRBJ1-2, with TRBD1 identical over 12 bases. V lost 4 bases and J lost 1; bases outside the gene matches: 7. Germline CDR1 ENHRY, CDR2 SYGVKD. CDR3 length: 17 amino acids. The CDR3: CAISGGTGGARNYGYTF. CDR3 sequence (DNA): TGTGCCATCAGTGGCGGGACAGGGGGCGCGCGTAACTATGGCTACACCTTC.

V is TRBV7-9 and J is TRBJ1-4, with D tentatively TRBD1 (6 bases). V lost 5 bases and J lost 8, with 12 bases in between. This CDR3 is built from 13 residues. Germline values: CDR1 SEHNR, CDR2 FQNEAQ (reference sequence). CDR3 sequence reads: CASSRSGGEKLFF. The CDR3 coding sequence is TGTGCCAGCAGCCGAAGCGGGGGCGAAAAACTGTTTTTT.

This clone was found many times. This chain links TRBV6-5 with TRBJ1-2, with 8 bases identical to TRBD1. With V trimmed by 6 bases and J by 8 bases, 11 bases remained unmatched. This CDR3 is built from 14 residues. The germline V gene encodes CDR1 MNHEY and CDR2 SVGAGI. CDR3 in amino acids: CASSPRGQGNGYTF. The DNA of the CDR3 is TGTGCCAGCAGCCCCAGAGGACAGGGTAACGGCTACACCTTC.

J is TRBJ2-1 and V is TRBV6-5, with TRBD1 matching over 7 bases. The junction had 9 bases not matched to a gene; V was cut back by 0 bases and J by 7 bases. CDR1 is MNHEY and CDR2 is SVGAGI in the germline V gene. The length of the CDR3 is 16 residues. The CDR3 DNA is TGTGCCAGCAGTTACTCCAGGGGGTGGGGTCGTAATGAGCAGTTCTTC. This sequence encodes CASSYSRGWGRNEQFF.